The 6 T cell receptor beta chains below all came from one sample that was sequenced in a study of T cells expressing NK-cell markers. No DNA is given; TCRdb re-called the 5' RACE reads and lists each CDR3 protein once. Its table records about 460,000 distinct CDR3 sequences. The sequenced sample consisted of blood T cells: a sorted CD56 or NKG2C T cell subset, CD4+ or CD8+ T cells, or bulk PBMC T cells (not recorded which). Receptor source: a woman between 50 and 59 years old in good health.

The chain has TRBV6-5 and TRBJ2-7; TCRdb calls TRBD2, which cannot be checked without DNA. Germline CDR1 MNHEY, CDR2 SVGAGI. The CDR3 is 17 amino acids. CDR3 sequence: CASSYRTSGRAYREQYF.

CDR3 loop: CASRKGTGVGNTIYF. The chain links TRBV6-1 to TRBJ1-3; TCRdb names TRBD1, which stays unverified in the absence of DNA. The CDR3 is 15 amino acids. CDR1 MNHNS and CDR2 SASEGT come from the germline V gene.

The CDR3 spells CASSPVGAKNIQYF. The rearrangement uses TRBV12-3 or TRBV12-4 and TRBJ2-4. The CDR3 consists of 14 residues.

J is TRBJ2-1 and V is TRBV5-6. Germline loops: CDR1 SGHDT, CDR2 YYEEEE. CDR3 length: 15 amino acids. CDR3: CASSLDALASNEQFF.

The chain uses TRBV11-2 and TRBJ2-7; checking the TCRdb D call of TRBD1 is not possible without DNA. This CDR3 is 14 amino acids long. Germline assignment: CDR1 SGHAT and CDR2 FQNNGV. The CDR3 here is CASSFGQATYEQYF.

The CDR3: CASSFEFEETQYF. The rearrangement joins TRBV12-3 or TRBV12-4 to TRBJ2-5. The CDR3 runs 13 residues.